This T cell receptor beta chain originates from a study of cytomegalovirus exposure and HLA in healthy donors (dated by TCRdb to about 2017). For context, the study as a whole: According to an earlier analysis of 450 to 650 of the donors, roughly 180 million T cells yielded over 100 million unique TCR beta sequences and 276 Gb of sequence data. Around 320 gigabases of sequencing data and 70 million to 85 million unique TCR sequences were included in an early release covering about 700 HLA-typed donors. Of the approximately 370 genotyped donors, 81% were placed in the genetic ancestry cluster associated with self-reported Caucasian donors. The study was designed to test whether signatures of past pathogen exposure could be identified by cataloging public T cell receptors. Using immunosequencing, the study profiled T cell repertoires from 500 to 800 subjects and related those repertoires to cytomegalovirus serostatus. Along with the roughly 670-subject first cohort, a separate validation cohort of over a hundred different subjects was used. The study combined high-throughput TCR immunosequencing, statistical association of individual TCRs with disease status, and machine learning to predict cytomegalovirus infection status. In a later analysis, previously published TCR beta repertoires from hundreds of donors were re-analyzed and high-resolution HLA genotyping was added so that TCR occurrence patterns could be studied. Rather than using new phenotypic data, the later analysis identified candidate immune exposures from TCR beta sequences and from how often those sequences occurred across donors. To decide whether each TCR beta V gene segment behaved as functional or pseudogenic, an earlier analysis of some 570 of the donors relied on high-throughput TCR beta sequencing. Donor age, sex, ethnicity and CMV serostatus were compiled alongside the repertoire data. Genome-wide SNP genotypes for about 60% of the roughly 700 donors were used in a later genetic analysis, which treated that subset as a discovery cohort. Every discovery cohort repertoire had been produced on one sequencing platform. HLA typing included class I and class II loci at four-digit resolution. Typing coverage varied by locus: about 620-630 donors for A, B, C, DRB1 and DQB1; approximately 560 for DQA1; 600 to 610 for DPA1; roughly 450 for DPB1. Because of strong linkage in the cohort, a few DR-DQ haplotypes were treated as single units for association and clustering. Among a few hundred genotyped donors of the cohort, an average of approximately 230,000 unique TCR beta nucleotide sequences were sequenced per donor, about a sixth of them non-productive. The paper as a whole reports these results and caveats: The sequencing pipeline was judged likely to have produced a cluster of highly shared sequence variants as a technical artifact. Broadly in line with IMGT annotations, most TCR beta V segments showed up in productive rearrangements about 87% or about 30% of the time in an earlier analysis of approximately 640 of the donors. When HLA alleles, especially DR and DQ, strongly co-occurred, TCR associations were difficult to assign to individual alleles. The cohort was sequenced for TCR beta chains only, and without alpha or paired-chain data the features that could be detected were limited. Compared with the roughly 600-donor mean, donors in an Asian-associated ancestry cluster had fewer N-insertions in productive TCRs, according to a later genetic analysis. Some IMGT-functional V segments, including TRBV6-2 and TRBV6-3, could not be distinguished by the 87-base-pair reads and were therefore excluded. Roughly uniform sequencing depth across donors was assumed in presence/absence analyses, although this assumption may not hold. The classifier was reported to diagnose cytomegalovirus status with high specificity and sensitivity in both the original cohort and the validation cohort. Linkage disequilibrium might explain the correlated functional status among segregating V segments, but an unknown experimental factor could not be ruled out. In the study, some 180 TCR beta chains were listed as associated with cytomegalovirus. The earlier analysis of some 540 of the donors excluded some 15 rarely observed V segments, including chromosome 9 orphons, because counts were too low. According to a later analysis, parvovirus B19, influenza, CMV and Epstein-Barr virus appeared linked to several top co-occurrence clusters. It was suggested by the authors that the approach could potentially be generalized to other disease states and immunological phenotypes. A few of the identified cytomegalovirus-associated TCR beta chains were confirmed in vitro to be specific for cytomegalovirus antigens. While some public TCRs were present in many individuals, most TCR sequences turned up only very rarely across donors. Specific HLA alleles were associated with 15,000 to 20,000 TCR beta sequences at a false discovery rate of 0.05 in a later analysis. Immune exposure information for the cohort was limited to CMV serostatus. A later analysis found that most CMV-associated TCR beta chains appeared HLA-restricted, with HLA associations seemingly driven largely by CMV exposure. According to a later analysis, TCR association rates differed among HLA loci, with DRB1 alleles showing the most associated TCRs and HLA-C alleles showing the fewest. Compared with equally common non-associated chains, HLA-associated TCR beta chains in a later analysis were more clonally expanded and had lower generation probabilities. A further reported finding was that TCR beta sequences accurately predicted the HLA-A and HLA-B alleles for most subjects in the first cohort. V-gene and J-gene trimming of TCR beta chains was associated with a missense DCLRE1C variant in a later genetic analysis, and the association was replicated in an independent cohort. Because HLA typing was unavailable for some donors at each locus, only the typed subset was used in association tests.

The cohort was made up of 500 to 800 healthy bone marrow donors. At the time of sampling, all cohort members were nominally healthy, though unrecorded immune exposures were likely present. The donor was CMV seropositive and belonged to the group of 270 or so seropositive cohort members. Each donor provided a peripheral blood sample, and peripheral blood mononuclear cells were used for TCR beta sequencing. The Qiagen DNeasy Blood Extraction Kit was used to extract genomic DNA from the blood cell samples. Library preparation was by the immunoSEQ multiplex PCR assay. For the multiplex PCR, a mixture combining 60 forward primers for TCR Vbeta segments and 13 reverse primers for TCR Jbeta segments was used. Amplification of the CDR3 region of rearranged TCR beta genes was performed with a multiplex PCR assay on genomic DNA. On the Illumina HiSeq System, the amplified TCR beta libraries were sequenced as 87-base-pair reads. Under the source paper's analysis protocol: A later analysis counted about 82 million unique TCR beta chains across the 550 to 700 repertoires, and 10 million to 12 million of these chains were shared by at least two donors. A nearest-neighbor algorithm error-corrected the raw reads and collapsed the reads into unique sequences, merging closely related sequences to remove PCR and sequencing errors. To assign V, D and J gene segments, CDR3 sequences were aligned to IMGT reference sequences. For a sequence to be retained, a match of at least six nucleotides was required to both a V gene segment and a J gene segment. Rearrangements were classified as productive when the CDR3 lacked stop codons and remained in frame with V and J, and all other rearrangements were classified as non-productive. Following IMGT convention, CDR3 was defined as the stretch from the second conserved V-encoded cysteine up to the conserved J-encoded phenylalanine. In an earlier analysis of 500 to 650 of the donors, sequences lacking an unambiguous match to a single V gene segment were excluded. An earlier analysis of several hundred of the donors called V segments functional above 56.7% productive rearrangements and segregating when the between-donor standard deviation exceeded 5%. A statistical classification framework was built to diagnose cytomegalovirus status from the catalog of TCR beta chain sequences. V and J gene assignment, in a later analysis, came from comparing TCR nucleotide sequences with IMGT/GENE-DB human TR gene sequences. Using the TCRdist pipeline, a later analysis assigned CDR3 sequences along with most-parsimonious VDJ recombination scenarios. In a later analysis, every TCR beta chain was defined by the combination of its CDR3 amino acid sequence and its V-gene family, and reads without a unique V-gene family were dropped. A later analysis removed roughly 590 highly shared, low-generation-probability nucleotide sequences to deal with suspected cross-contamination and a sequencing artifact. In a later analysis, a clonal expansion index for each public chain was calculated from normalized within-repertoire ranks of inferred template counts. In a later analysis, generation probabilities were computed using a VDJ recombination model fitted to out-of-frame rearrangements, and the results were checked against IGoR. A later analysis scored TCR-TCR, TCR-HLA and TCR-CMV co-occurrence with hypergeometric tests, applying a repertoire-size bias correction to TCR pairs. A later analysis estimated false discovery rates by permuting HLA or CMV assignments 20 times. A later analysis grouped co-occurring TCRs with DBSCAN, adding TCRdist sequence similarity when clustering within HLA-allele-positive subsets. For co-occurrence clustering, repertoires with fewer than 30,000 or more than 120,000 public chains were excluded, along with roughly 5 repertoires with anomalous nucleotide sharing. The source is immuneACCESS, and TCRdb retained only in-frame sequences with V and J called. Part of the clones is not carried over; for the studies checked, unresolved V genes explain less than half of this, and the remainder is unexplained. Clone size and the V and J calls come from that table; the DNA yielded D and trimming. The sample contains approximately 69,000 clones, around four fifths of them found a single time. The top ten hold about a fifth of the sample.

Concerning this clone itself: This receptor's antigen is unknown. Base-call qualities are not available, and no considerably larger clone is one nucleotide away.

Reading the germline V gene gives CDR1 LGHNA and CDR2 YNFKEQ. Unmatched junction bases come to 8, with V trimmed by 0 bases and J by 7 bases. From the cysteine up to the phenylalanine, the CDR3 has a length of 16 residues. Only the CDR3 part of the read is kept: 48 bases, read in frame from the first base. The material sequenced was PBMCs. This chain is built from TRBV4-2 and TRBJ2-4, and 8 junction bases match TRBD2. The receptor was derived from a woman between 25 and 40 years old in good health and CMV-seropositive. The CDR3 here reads CASSQDLAGPANIQYF. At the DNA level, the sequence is TGTGCCAGCAGCCAAGACTTAGCGGGACCGGCGAACATTCAGTACTTC.